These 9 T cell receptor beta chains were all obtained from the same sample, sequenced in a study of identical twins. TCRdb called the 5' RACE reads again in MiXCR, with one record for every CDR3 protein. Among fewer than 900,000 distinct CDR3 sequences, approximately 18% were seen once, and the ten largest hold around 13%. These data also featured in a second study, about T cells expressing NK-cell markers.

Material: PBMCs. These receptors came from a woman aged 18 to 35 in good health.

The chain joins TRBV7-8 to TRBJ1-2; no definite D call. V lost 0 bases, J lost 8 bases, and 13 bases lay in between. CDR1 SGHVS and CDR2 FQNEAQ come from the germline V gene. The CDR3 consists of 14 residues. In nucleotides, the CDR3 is TGTGCCAGCAGCTTAGCGTCCCAGTCGGTCGGCTACACCTTC. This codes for CASSLASQSVGYTF.

CDR3: CASSPWGLNEQFF. CDR3 coding DNA: TGTGCCAGCAGCCCCTGGGGCCTCAATGAGCAGTTCTTC. This chain uses TRBV3-1 with TRBJ2-1; tentative D call: TRBD1 (5 bases). V dropped 4 bases and J dropped 6 bases, with 10 bases sitting between them. Germline V gives CDR1 LGHDT, CDR2 YNNKEL (reference sequence). The CDR3 covers 13 residues.

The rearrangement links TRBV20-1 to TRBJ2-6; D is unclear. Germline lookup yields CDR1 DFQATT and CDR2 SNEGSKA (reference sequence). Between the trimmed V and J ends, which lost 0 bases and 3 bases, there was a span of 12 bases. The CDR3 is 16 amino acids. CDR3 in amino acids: CSARDRRSGGANVLTF. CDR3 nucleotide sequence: TGCAGTGCTAGAGATCGAAGGTCGGGTGGGGCCAACGTCCTGACTTTC.

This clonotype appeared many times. The CDR3 nucleotides are TGTGCTAGTGGCCCCGGGACAACCGTTCAAGAGACCCAGTACTTC. Its translation: CASGPGTTVQETQYF. The gene calls are TRBV12-5 and TRBJ2-5; D is perhaps TRBD1 (6 bases). This CDR3 spans 15 amino acids. V was shortened by 6 bases and J by 2 bases, with 16 bases between the two germline ends. From germline, CDR1 is LGHNT and CDR2 FRNRAP.

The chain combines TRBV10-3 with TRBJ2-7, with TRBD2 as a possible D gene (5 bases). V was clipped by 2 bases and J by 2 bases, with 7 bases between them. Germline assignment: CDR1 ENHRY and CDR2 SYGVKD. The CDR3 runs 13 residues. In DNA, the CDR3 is TGTGCCATCAGTGAGGAGCGGACCTACGAGCAGTACTTC. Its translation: CAISEERTYEQYF.

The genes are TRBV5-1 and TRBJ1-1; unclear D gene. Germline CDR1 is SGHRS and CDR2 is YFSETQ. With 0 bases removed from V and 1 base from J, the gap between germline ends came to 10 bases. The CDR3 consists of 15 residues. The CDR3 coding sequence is TGCGCCAGCAGCTTGGAAGGGATTCGGAACACTGAAGCTTTCTTT. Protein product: CASSLEGIRNTEAFF.

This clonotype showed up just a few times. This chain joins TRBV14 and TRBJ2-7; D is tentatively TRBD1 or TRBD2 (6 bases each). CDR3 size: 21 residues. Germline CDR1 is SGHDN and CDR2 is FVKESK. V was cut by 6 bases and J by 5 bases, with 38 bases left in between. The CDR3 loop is CASSRRGERAGVLSTTDEQYF. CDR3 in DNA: TGTGCCAGCAGTCGAAGGGGGGAGAGAGCGGGTGTATTATCTACAACGGACGAGCAGTACTTC.

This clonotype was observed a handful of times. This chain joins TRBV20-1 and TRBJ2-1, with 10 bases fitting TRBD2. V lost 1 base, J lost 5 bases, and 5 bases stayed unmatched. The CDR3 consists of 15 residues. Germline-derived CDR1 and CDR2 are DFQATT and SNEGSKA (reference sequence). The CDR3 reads CSARAPGLANNEQFF. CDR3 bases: TGCAGTGCTAGAGCTCCGGGACTAGCGAACAATGAGCAGTTCTTC.

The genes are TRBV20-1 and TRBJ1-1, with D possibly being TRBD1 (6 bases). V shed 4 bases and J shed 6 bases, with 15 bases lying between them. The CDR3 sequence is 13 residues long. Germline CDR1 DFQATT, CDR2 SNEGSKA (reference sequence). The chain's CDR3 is CSAIPGEVAEAFF. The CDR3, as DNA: TGCAGTGCTATTCCAGGGGAAGTCGCTGAAGCTTTCTTT.